This T cell receptor (beta chain) is drawn from a study of identical twins. cDNA molecules carried unique molecular identifiers, and template switching added a universal primer site. TCRdb processed the 5' RACE reads anew with MiXCR; each CDR3 protein has one entry. Of roughly 720,000 distinct CDR3 sequences in the sample, about 20% were seen once. The table lists this clonotype with a few counts. Germline CDR1 and CDR2: SGHTA and FQGNSA. This CDR3 is 14 amino acids long. Trimming removed 4 bases from V and 3 bases from J, with 13 bases in between. These data are also associated with another study on T cells expressing NK-cell markers. As that report states: Repertoire data for TCR beta were derived from sorted T cells (CD3+CD56+NKG2C+, CD3+CD56+NKG2C- and CD3+CD56-NKG2C+).

The sequence was collected from a woman aged 18-30 years in good health. This chain uses TRBV7-2 with TRBJ2-7, with D possibly matching TRBD2 (6 bases). The material sequenced was PBMCs. The CDR3 sequence: CASSSPGLNYEQYF. The CDR3 DNA reads TGTGCCAGCAGCTCCCCGGGACTCAACTACGAGCAGTACTTC.